Listed below are T cell receptor beta chains from one sample, sequenced in a study of type 1 regulatory T cells. No antigen is known for these receptors. Using its own MiXCR run on the reads, TCRdb lists one record per CDR3 protein. The sample carries about 68,000 distinct CDR3 sequences, roughly 60% recorded once. What was sequenced was cultured T cells, either the whole culture or a sorted T cell fraction (not recorded which). These receptors were obtained from a human donor in good health. Each CDR3 is given without its conserved first and last residue. A D gene is named only where the DNA matches it firmly.

D gene,J gene,V gene,CDR3 protein
TRBD2,TRBJ2-1,TRBV6-2/TRBV6-3,ASSSGYSGRAGNEQF
-,TRBJ2-7,TRBV20-1,SAAVAGSGFNYEQY
TRBD2,TRBJ2-3,TRBV28,ASSFELAGSTDTQY
TRBD1,TRBJ1-6,TRBV7-8,ASSLSRGDSPLH
-,TRBJ2-1,TRBV14,ASSQDQISNIDYNEQF
-,TRBJ1-4,TRBV4-3,ASSRDLWGEKLF
-,TRBJ2-2,TRBV7-2,ASSSVHTGELF
TRBD2,TRBJ2-5,TRBV10-3,AISTSGRIVKTQY
TRBD2,TRBJ2-2,TRBV10-3,AISGLAGENTGELF
-,TRBJ2-1,TRBV11-2,ASSSAQLQGLGLNEQF
TRBD2,TRBJ2-3,TRBV4-2,ASSQDLLAGNTDTQY
TRBD1,TRBJ1-5,TRBV4-3,ASSLRQGAQPQH
-,TRBJ2-7,TRBV20-1,SAGGLYGRIDYEQY
TRBD2,TRBJ2-1,TRBV5-1,ASSPSGLAGRNEQF
-,TRBJ2-7,TRBV5-1,ASSLATGTTFYEQY
TRBD1,TRBJ2-3,TRBV20-1,SARDPTGKFADTQY
TRBD1,TRBJ2-7,TRBV5-6,ASSFRTGQPYEQY
-,TRBJ2-7,TRBV20-1,SARVDVRNEQY
TRBD2,TRBJ2-3,TRBV24-1,ATASLSGLSDTQY
-,TRBJ2-4,TRBV20-1,SGGQGNIQY
-,TRBJ2-7,TRBV7-2,ASSLRDSYEQY
TRBD2,TRBJ2-7,TRBV7-9,ASSLAGGAYEQY
-,TRBJ1-2,TRBV10-2,ASSEVQGDGYT
TRBD2,TRBJ2-1,TRBV7-3,ASSLTRTSSYNEQF
TRBD1,TRBJ2-2,TRBV7-9,ASSPGGRDTGELF
-,TRBJ1-6,TRBV28,ASSLGQTSSYNSPLH
TRBD2,TRBJ2-3,TRBV6-1,ASSALGAGADTQY
-,TRBJ1-5,TRBV18,ASSPQGSNQPQH
TRBD2,TRBJ2-2,TRBV24-1,ATSSTTGGAGELF
TRBD1,TRBJ1-2,TRBV7-6,ASSSSNRGRGGYT
TRBD2,TRBJ2-7,TRBV3-1,ASSQTSGRASSYEQY